These 27 T cell receptor beta chains originate from one sample sequenced in a study of response to subunit inactivated influenza vaccine. One entry per CDR3 protein, called by TCRdb with MiXCR from the RT-PCR reads. The repertoire consists of about 580,000 distinct CDR3 sequences, with 14% occurring once and the leading ten covering 11%. The sample consisted of PBMCs from blood, taken 12 days after vaccination. These receptors all stem from a man aged 45-65 years who received an inactivated influenza vaccine.

This chain joins TRBV11-2 and TRBJ1-1; D ambiguous. The germline gives CDR1 SGHAT, CDR2 FQNNGV. This CDR3 has 15 amino acids. V lost 2 bases to trimming and J lost 5 bases, with 15 bases between them. The CDR3 DNA reads TGTGCCAGCAGCTTATATCACCGCTGGGAGACTGAAGCTTTCTTT. It codes for CASSLYHRWETEAFF.

This clonotype was found a few times. J is TRBJ2-1 and V is TRBV4-3; 11 bases agree with TRBD2. The CDR3 contains 17 residues. The V segment lost 1 base and the J segment 6 bases; nucleotides outside the gene matches: 8. Germline V gene lookup returns CDR1 LGHNA and CDR2 YSLEER. The CDR3 nucleotides are TGCGCCAGCAGCCAAGCCCGGACTAGCGGGCCCTTCAATGAGCAGTTCTTC. Amino acid sequence: CASSQARTSGPFNEQFF.

The J gene is TRBJ2-3, the V gene TRBV7-9, with 9 positions matching TRBD1. Trimming cost V 5 bases and J 3 bases; bases outside gene matches: 9. In germline, CDR1 is SEHNR, CDR2 FQNEAQ (reference sequence). This CDR3 region has 16 residues. CDR3: CASSPSRDRVTDTQYF. DNA of the CDR3: TGTGCCAGCAGCCCGAGCCGGGACAGGGTAACAGATACGCAGTATTTT.

This clonotype was recorded a few times. The J gene is TRBJ2-7, the V gene TRBV4-2; D possibly corresponds to TRBD2 (7 bases). Germline loops: CDR1 LGHNA, CDR2 YNFKEQ. Trimming left V 4 bases short and J 6 bases short, with 16 bases between. The CDR3 has 14 amino acids. This CDR3 reads CASSLRGGAGEQYF. The CDR3 bases are TGTGCCAGCAGCCTAAGAGGGGGGGCGGGCGAGCAGTACTTC.

This clonotype has a handful of counts. The chain employs TRBV5-6 and TRBJ2-7, with D hard to call. The ends were cut back, 5 bases at V and 7 bases at J, with 10 bases in the middle. Germline V gene sequence: CDR1 SGHDT, CDR2 YYEEEE. This CDR3 is 11 amino acids long. The CDR3 sequence: CASSTLREQYF. In DNA, the CDR3 is TGTGCCAGCAGTACTTTGAGGGAGCAGTACTTC.

The rearrangement joins TRBV4-3 to TRBJ1-2, with TRBD1 matching over 7 bases. CDR3 length equals 17 residues. J lost 0 bases, V lost 4 bases, and 11 bases had no gene match. Germline CDR1 is LGHNA and CDR2 is YSLEER. The CDR3: CASSRQIDRDSNYGYTF. The CDR3 nucleotides read TGCGCCAGCAGCCGCCAAATTGACAGGGATTCTAACTATGGCTACACCTTC.

This clonotype came up a few times. The chain couples TRBV7-9 to TRBJ2-1; 7 bases align to TRBD2. The CDR3 length is 13 residues. CDR1 is SEHNR and CDR2 is FQNEAQ in the germline V gene (reference sequence). Losses at the gene ends were 11 bases for V and 6 bases for J; bases not matched to a gene: 10. The CDR3 spells CASGLAAVNEQFF. CDR3 nucleotides: TGTGCCTCCGGGCTAGCGGCCGTCAATGAGCAGTTCTTC.

This clonotype was counted a few times. This chain connects TRBV12-3 or TRBV12-4 to TRBJ1-6; no firm D call. This CDR3 is built from 16 residues. Trimming stripped 2 bases from V and 7 bases from J, with 15 bases between. The DNA for the CDR3 is TGTGCCAGCAGTTTACGGTTTTGGCCTCACAATTCACCCCTCCACTTT. Translation: CASSLRFWPHNSPLHF.

This clonotype was seen many times. The J gene is TRBJ2-2, the V gene TRBV7-9, with 8 nucleotides matching TRBD2. The germline gives CDR1 SEHNR, CDR2 FQNEAQ (reference sequence). Trimming at V came to 2 bases and at J to 1 base, leaving 3 bases not matched to a gene. This CDR3 is built from 16 residues. In DNA form, the CDR3 reads TGTGCCAGCAGCTTAAGCGGGGGCCTGAACACCGGGGAGCTGTTTTTT. Protein sequence: CASSLSGGLNTGELFF.

This clonotype appeared a few times. The CDR3 reads CASSLSGRGLYEQYF. The CDR3 DNA reads TGTGCCAGCAGTTTATCGGGCAGGGGACTCTACGAGCAGTACTTC. This chain links TRBV27 with TRBJ2-7, with D perhaps assigned TRBD1 or TRBD2 (6 bases each). Germline CDR1 and CDR2: MNHEY and SMNVEV (reference sequence). The CDR3 sequence is 15 residues long. V lost 0 bases to trimming and J lost 3 bases, with 12 bases between them.

The rearrangement joins TRBV4-2 to TRBJ2-1; D may be TRBD1 or TRBD2 (5 bases each). This CDR3 has 16 residues. Trimming pared 1 base from V and 8 bases from J, leaving 18 bases between. Germline CDR1 reads LGHNA; CDR2 reads YNFKEQ. CDR3 coding DNA: TGTGCCAGCAGCCAAGGAGGTGGGGGACCCTTCGATGAGCAGTTCTTC. Its protein is CASSQGGGGPFDEQFF.

This clonotype was seen at least ten times. V gene TRBV6-2 or TRBV6-3 combines with J gene TRBJ2-3, with 9 bases identical to TRBD2. The V gene end was trimmed by 3 bases and the J gene end by 4 bases; junction bases not matched to a gene: 5. This CDR3 is built from 15 residues. CDR1 is MNHEY and CDR2 is SVGEGT in the germline V gene. The CDR3: CASSYASGEADTQYF. The DNA for the CDR3 is TGTGCCAGCAGTTATGCTAGCGGGGAGGCAGATACGCAGTATTTT.

This clonotype was found many times. V and J are TRBV12-3 or TRBV12-4 and TRBJ2-5, with D tentatively TRBD1 or TRBD2 (5 bases each). The CDR3 covers 14 residues. V was cut by 5 bases and J by 0 bases, with 10 bases left in between. The CDR3 DNA reads TGTGCCAGCAGTCAGGGACCCCACCAAGAGACCCAGTACTTC. This codes for CASSQGPHQETQYF.

This clonotype showed up many times. V is TRBV12-3 or TRBV12-4 and J is TRBJ2-5; D is unclear. V was shortened by 3 bases and J by 3 bases, with 2 bases between the two germline ends. The CDR3 is 11 amino acids. CDR3 region: CASSFKETQYF. The CDR3 nucleotides read TGTGCCAGCAGTTTCAAAGAGACCCAGTACTTC.

The chain carries TRBV3-1 and TRBJ2-7; 7 nucleotides agree with TRBD1. V shed 2 bases and J 2 bases; nucleotides not matched to a gene: 3. This CDR3 is built from 14 residues. The germline V gene has CDR1 LGHDT and CDR2 YNNKEL (reference sequence). The chain's CDR3 is CASSQLGGPYEQYF. Here the CDR3 DNA reads TGTGCCAGCAGCCAACTAGGGGGCCCCTACGAGCAGTACTTC.

The rearrangement joins TRBV6-2 or TRBV6-3 to TRBJ2-1, with D possibly matching TRBD2 (6 bases). Between the trimmed V and J ends, which lost 7 bases and 2 bases, there was a span of 12 bases. Germline assignment: CDR1 MNHEY and CDR2 SVGEGT. This CDR3 has 14 amino acids. As DNA, the CDR3 is TGTGCCAGCAACCCCGGGACTCCCTACAATGAGCAGTTCTTC. Its translation is CASNPGTPYNEQFF.

This clonotype was recorded a few times. The J gene is TRBJ2-7, the V gene TRBV12-3 or TRBV12-4; D remains ambiguous. With 5 bases removed from V and 5 bases from J, the gap between germline ends came to 13 bases. The CDR3 covers 13 residues. The CDR3 is CASSPLMTHEQYF. The CDR3 coding sequence is TGTGCCAGCAGTCCGCTCATGACCCACGAGCAGTACTTC.

This clonotype came up many times. The gene calls are TRBV27 and TRBJ2-1, with D tentatively TRBD1 (6 bases). The CDR3 contains 14 residues. Deletions cut 0 bases from V and 6 bases from J, with 9 bases between. CDR1 MNHEY and CDR2 SMNVEV come from the germline V gene (reference sequence). The DNA for the CDR3 is TGTGCCAGCAGTTTATCCACAGGGCGCAATGAGCAGTTCTTC. Protein: CASSLSTGRNEQFF.

This clonotype was picked up many times. The chain is built from TRBV4-1 and TRBJ2-3; D is tentatively TRBD1 or TRBD2 (5 bases each). CDR3 length: 15 residues. The V and J ends lost 0 bases and 4 bases respectively, with 11 bases between them. Germline V gives CDR1 MGHRA, CDR2 YSYEKL. The CDR3 DNA reads as TGCGCCAGCAGCCAAGATGGGACCAAATCAGATACGCAGTATTTT. This encodes CASSQDGTKSDTQYF.

CDR3 sequence (DNA): TGTGCCAGCAGCTTTTGGGGCACGGGGCAGCCCCAGCATTTT. Translated: CASSFWGTGQPQHF. The rearrangement joins TRBV7-2 to TRBJ1-5; D is perhaps TRBD1 (5 bases). Trimming took 3 bases from V and 7 from J, leaving 13 bases between them. Germline V lookup: CDR1 SGHTA, CDR2 FQGNSA. This CDR3 contains 14 residues.

CDR3 in DNA: TGCGCCAGCACACAAACGGGACGGACGTTTGAAAAACTGTTTTTT. Translated: CASTQTGRTFEKLFF. The chain employs TRBV5-1 and TRBJ1-4, with D tentatively TRBD1 (5 bases). CDR1 is SGHRS and CDR2 is YFSETQ in the germline V gene. The CDR3 is made up of 15 amino acids. Trimming removed 6 bases at V and 7 bases at J, with 19 bases between.

The chain links TRBV9 to TRBJ2-3; D gene ambiguous. This CDR3 spans 14 amino acids. Trimming cost V 0 bases and J 2 bases, with 7 bases left between them. Germline V gene sequence: CDR1 SGDLS, CDR2 YYNGEE. For the CDR3, the DNA is TGTGCCAGCAGCGTAGGGGTCACCACAGATACGCAGTATTTT. As protein: CASSVGVTTDTQYF.

This clonotype was detected a few times. This chain uses TRBV11-2 with TRBJ1-2; weak D call: TRBD1 (5 bases). This CDR3 region has 17 residues. CDR1 SGHAT and CDR2 FQNNGV come from the germline V gene. Trimming removed 5 bases from V and 2 bases from J, with 21 bases in between. In nucleotides, the CDR3 is TGTGCCAGCAGCAGTAATCAAAGGAGGGGCCAGAACTATGGCTACACCTTC. It translates to CASSSNQRRGQNYGYTF.

The sample holds a few counts of this clonotype. The chain joins TRBV12-3 or TRBV12-4 to TRBJ2-2; D may match TRBD1 or TRBD2 (5 bases each). Trimming left V 5 bases short and J 4 bases short, with 17 bases between. This CDR3 has 16 residues. CDR3 residues: CASSRRLGTRTGELFF. The CDR3 DNA is TGTGCCAGCAGTCGCCGGCTGGGGACGCGCACCGGGGAGCTGTTTTTT.

This clonotype was seen a handful of times. The chain joins TRBV3-1 to TRBJ2-6, with a possible D match to TRBD2 (5 bases). Trimming took off 4 bases at V and 1 base at J, with 14 bases between the two ends. CDR3 size: 17 residues. Germline lookup yields CDR1 LGHDT and CDR2 YNNKEL (reference sequence). CDR3 DNA: TGTGCCAGCAGCCCGCTAACTAGTTTGTCTGGGGCCAACGTCCTGACTTTC. This gives the protein CASSPLTSLSGANVLTF.

The CDR3: CASSLTDRAEQYF. CDR3 DNA sequence: TGTGCCAGCAGCTTAACTGACAGGGCGGAGCAGTACTTC. This chain links TRBV7-3 with TRBJ2-7, with 7 bases aligning to TRBD1. From germline, CDR1 is SGHTA and CDR2 FQGTGA. The V and J ends lost 0 bases and 7 bases, in that order; junction bases with no gene match: 3. The CDR3 totals 13 residues.

This clonotype was counted ten times or more. The J gene is TRBJ2-3, the V gene TRBV7-2, with 9 positions matching TRBD2. Trimming at V came to 5 bases and at J to 2 bases, leaving 8 bases not matched to a gene. Germline V gene data show CDR1 as SGHTA and CDR2 as FQGNSA. The CDR3 spans 16 residues. CDR3 protein: CASSLRRGGVTDTQYF. The CDR3 DNA is TGTGCCAGCAGCCTCCGCCGCGGGGGGGTCACAGATACGCAGTATTTT. Looking up the rest from reference TRBV7-2 and TRBJ2-3 gives the full variable domain: GAGVSQSPSNKVTEKGKDVELRCDPISGHTALYWYRQSLGQGLEFLIYFQGNSAPDKSGLPSDRFSAERTGGSVSTLTIQRTQQEDSAVYLCASSLRRGGVTDTQYFGPGTRLTVL.